This T cell receptor (beta chain) was identified in a study of T cell responses to AZD1222 COVID-19 vaccine. Sequencing used immunoSEQ multiplex PCR; TCRdb keeps in-frame clones, though not all of them. The table has 72,000 or so clones, 75% to 90% seen once. The V end was cut by 8 bases, the J end by 5 bases, with 20 bases between. This CDR3 spans 15 amino acids. CDR1 and CDR2 from the germline V gene are SNHLY and FYNNEI. The source material was peripheral blood, sampled on day 0 of AZD1222 vaccination. This receptor was obtained from an adult in good health. V is TRBV2 and J is TRBJ2-3; perhaps TRBD2 as D (7 bases). As DNA, the CDR3 is TGTGCCAGCGGAGGGGGGGTTGACGGGCAAGATACGCAGTATTTT. Translated, it gives CASGGGVDGQDTQYF. Together with reference TRBV2 and TRBJ2-3, the CDR3 gives the full variable domain: EPEVTQTPSHQVTQMGQEVILRCVPISNHLYFYWYRQILGQKVEFLVSFYNNEISEKSEIFDDQFSVERPDGSNFTLKIRSTKLEDSAMYFCASGGGVDGQDTQYFGPGTRLTVL.